This TCR beta chain was sequenced during a study of T cells in Graves' hyperthyroidism and ophthalmopathy. Overall study: Peripheral blood was taken when the disease was first diagnosed, before any treatment began.

There were TCR beta CDR3 regions amplified from RNA transcripts. First-round RT-PCR with HTBI primers amplified the TCR CDR3 region. TCRdb re-analysed the multiplex PCR reads in MiXCR, keeping a single row per CDR3 protein. The repertoire holds roughly 380,000 distinct CDR3 sequences, with 19% as singletons. Disease duration under 2 months; hyperthyroidism patients were aged 18 to 65. From approximately 9.3 ml of fresh peripheral blood, PBMCs were isolated. This clonotype appeared once. Antigen specificity is unknown. V lost 3 bases and J 5 bases, leaving 22 bases between the germline ends. The CDR3 runs 17 residues. General study results and limits: Among clonotypes expanded in thyroid above 0.001, most were also found in blood.

The sequenced material came from blood. The sequence derives from a woman between 18 and 29 years old with Graves' hyperthyroidism. The genes are TRBV12-3 or TRBV12-4 and TRBJ1-1, with D possibly being TRBD1 (5 bases). Here the CDR3 reads CASSLGRGVGVETEAFF. The CDR3 DNA sequence: TGTGCCAGCAGTTTGGGCCGGGGGGTAGGAGTGGAGACTGAAGCTTTCTTT.